This T cell receptor (beta chain) was identified in a study of tumor and adjacent non-tumor tissue in lung cancer. Study summary: The cohort had 12 adenocarcinoma, 2 squamous cell and 1 small cell patients.

The library came from three nested PCR rounds adapted from ARM-PCR protocols. A single record per CDR3 protein comes from TCRdb applying MiXCR to the multiplex PCR reads. The sample comprises 81,000 or so distinct CDR3 sequences, approximately 80% of which are singletons, and approximately 51% rests with the top ten. RNA was extracted from bulk tissue without any cell sorting. The normal lung tissue was taken more than 3 cm from the tumor edge. Overall study findings and caveats: Tumor tissue had significantly higher TCR diversity than normal lung.

Germline CDR1 SGHTA, CDR2 FQGTGA. Between the trimmed V and J ends, which lost 3 bases and 5 bases, there was a span of 16 bases. The CDR3 is 15 amino acids. As regards this clonotype: Its cognate antigen is unknown.

Sequences were obtained from distant non-tumor lung tissue. This chain uses TRBV7-3 with TRBJ2-5, with a possible D match to TRBD1 (6 bases). This receptor was identified in a man aged 55 to 70 with non-small cell lung cancer. This CDR3 reads CASSFQQGAAETQYF. The CDR3 DNA follows: TGTGCCAGCAGCTTTCAACAGGGTGCCGCGGAGACCCAGTACTTC.